The 32 T cell receptor beta chains reported below all come from one sample, sequenced in a study of regulatory T cells in long-lasting Graves disease (dated by TCRdb to 2020 to 2022). Taken with the paper, the label for time point translates to: persistent/refractory GD, antithyroid drugs over 5 years with positive TRAb. For both TCR sequencing and RNA sequencing, RNA was extracted from PBMCs using TRIzol. The library was produced with multiplex PCR. The data were produced on an Illumina HiSeq 4000. CDR3 regions were amplified by Arm-PCR with iRepertoire HTBI primers to construct TCR beta libraries. TCRdb handled the public reads itself, with Q25 trimming in fastp and clone calling in MiXCR, and kept productive beta chains. Rows with one shared CDR3 protein collapse into an entry with the most common genes and DNA. This sample gives about 340,000 distinct CDR3 sequences in total; around 20% of them show up just once. The ten largest account for 29% of the sample.

The specimen was peripheral blood mononuclear cells (PBMCs), collected when the disease was refractory, from a patient treated with antithyroid drugs. These receptors were taken from a female donor with Graves disease.

V gene TRBV18 combines with J gene TRBJ1-2; maybe TRBD1 (6 bases). CDR1 is KGHSH, CDR2 LQKENI, per germline. The CDR3 sequence is 14 residues long. Trimming pared 2 bases from V and 4 bases from J, leaving 11 bases between. CDR3 amino acids: CASSPGQFSYGYTF. Written as DNA, the CDR3 is TGTGCCAGCTCACCAGGACAGTTTAGCTATGGCTACACCTTC.

This clonotype has ten or more counts. The CDR3 region has the DNA TGTGCCAGCAGCCAAACCGGCAATCAGCCCCAGCATTTT. Translation: CASSQTGNQPQHF. The rearrangement uses TRBV14 and TRBJ1-5, with D uncertain. Germline values: CDR1 SGHDN, CDR2 FVKESK. Between the trimmed V and J ends, which lost 2 bases and 2 bases, there was a span of 4 bases. The CDR3 runs 13 residues.

Comment on this clonotype: Compared with germline, one end of the junction differs, possibly owing to a read error. V usage is TRBV2 and J usage is TRBJ2-6; possible D gene TRBD2, 7 bases. The CDR3 loop spans 15 amino acids. Germline CDR1 and CDR2: SNHLY and FYNNEI. CDR3 DNA sequence: TGTGCCAGGGGGGGGCAGAGCTCTGGGGCCAACATCCTGACTTTC. This sequence encodes CARGGQSSGANILTF.

This clonotype was detected only a few times. The chain links TRBV6-1 to TRBJ1-3; D gene ambiguous. In germline, CDR1 is MNHNS, CDR2 SASEGT. The V and J ends lost 6 bases and 2 bases respectively, with 17 bases between them. The CDR3 contains 16 residues. The CDR3 region has the DNA TGTGCCAGCAGGCCCGGGAGAGAAGCTCCTGGAAACACCATATATTTT. Protein: CASRPGREAPGNTIYF.

This clonotype was detected ten times or more. The chain carries TRBV18 and TRBJ1-4; TRBD1 matches 7 bases. Germline CDR1 reads KGHSH; CDR2 reads LQKENI. CDR3 length equals 14 residues. The V and J ends lost 6 bases and 5 bases, in that order; junction bases with no gene match: 6. CDR3 region: CASSPGQQNEKLFF. As DNA, the CDR3 is TGTGCCAGCTCTCCGGGACAGCAAAATGAAAAACTGTTTTTT. The whole variable domain, remainder taken from reference TRBV18 and TRBJ1-4, is NAGVMQNPRHLVRRRGQEARLRCSPMKGHSHVYWYRQLPEEGLKFMVYLQKENIIDESGMPKERFSAEFPKEGPSILRIQQVVRGDSAAYFCASSPGQQNEKLFFGSGTQLSVL.

In its sample, this clonotype was seen many times. The J gene is TRBJ2-7, the V gene TRBV5-1, with unresolved D. Germline assignment: CDR1 SGHRS and CDR2 YFSETQ. Trimming stripped 0 bases from V and 1 base from J, with 8 bases between. CDR3 length equals 14 residues. The CDR3 DNA is TGCGCCAGCAGCTTGGACGACCCGTCCTACGAGCAGTACTTC. Translating gives CASSLDDPSYEQYF. Combining the CDR3 with reference TRBV5-1 and TRBJ2-7 gives the whole variable domain KAGVTQTPRYLIKTRGQQVTLSCSPISGHRSVSWYQQTPGQGLQFLFEYFSETQRNKGNFPGRFSGRQFSNSRSEMNVSTLELGDSALYLCASSLDDPSYEQYFGPGTRLTVT.

This clonotype has at least ten counts. V and J are TRBV4-2 and TRBJ1-1; D may be TRBD1 (6 bases). The ends were cut back, 2 bases at V and 0 bases at J, with 10 bases in the middle. Germline CDR1 LGHNA, CDR2 YNFKEQ. This CDR3 has 15 residues. The CDR3 protein is CASSQKTGLNTEAFF. CDR3 nucleotide sequence: TGTGCCAGCAGCCAAAAAACAGGGCTGAACACTGAAGCTTTCTTT.

Concerning this clonotype itself: This may arise from a read error, as a much more abundant clone is one base away. The conserved final phenylalanine or tryptophan is absent from the CDR3, which likely points to a read error. V and J are TRBV12-3 or TRBV12-4 and TRBJ2-7; 9 nucleotides line up with TRBD1. This CDR3 spans 15 amino acids. V was pared by 2 bases and J by 4 bases, with 6 bases of the junction left unmatched. The CDR3 sequence is CASSLQTGGPYEQYL. DNA for the CDR3: TGTGCCAGCAGTTTACAGACAGGGGGTCCTTACGAGCAGTACCTC.

The chain is built from TRBV7-9 and TRBJ2-7; tentative D call: TRBD1 (6 bases). Trimming pared 8 bases from V and 2 bases from J, leaving 13 bases between. Germline assignment: CDR1 SEHNR and CDR2 FQNEAQ (reference sequence). This CDR3 has 13 amino acids. The chain's CDR3 is CASGLRGTYEQYF. CDR3 DNA sequence: TGTGCCAGCGGACTCAGGGGCACCTACGAGCAGTACTTC.

The V call is TRBV11-3, the J call TRBJ2-1; 8 bases are shared with TRBD2. Germline CDR1 and CDR2: SGHNT and YENEEA. V shed 1 base, J shed 10 bases, and the junction held 6 bases outside the gene matches. The CDR3 loop spans 14 amino acids. This CDR3 is CASSLGAGASEQFF. The CDR3 nucleotides read TGTGCCAGCAGCTTAGGAGCGGGAGCCTCCGAGCAGTTCTTC.

This clonotype was detected many times. This chain joins TRBV2 and TRBJ2-5; a possible D gene is TRBD2 (6 bases). V was trimmed by 9 bases and J by 0 bases, leaving 17 bases between them. The CDR3 sequence is 15 residues long. Germline V gives CDR1 SNHLY, CDR2 FYNNEI. CDR3 loop: CARKLVTGDQETQYF. The CDR3 nucleotides read TGTGCCAGAAAATTAGTAACGGGAGACCAAGAGACCCAGTACTTC. The variable domain in full, with the rest retrieved from reference TRBV2 and TRBJ2-5, is EPEVTQTPSHQVTQMGQEVILRCVPISNHLYFYWYRQILGQKVEFLVSFYNNEISEKSEIFDDQFSVERPDGSNFTLKIRSTKLEDSAMYFCARKLVTGDQETQYFGPGTRLLVL.

This chain links TRBV5-1 with TRBJ2-2, with D maybe TRBD1 (6 bases). CDR3 size: 16 residues. Trimming pared 4 bases from V and 4 bases from J, leaving 17 bases between. Germline values: CDR1 SGHRS, CDR2 YFSETQ. CDR3: CASSEWGQGSTGELFF. Here the CDR3 DNA reads TGCGCCAGCAGCGAGTGGGGGCAGGGGTCCACCGGGGAGCTGTTTTTT.

In its sample, this clonotype was seen many times. The chain joins TRBV27 to TRBJ1-4; D uncertain. The V gene lost 4 bases and the J gene lost 8 bases, with 14 bases spanning the gap. CDR1 and CDR2 from the germline V gene are MNHEY and SMNVEV (reference sequence). This CDR3 region has 14 residues. The CDR3 nucleotides read TGTGCCAGCAGTTCGGCAGAGAAAAGGGAAAAACTGTTTTTT. Its translation is CASSSAEKREKLFF. The full variable domain, in which reference TRBV27 and TRBJ1-4 provide the parts outside the CDR3, is EAQVTQNPRYLITVTGKKLTVTCSQNMNHEYMSWYRQDPGLGLRQIYYSMNVEVTDKGDVPEGYKVSRKEKRNFPLILESPSPNQTSLYFCASSSAEKREKLFFGSGTQLSVL.

In its sample, this clonotype was seen a few times. J is TRBJ1-6 and V is TRBV29-1; TRBD1 aligns across 7 bases. Germline V gene lookup returns CDR1 SQVTM and CDR2 ANQGSEA. V shed 4 bases, J shed 3 bases, and the junction held 0 bases outside the gene matches. There are 13 residues in the CDR3. DNA of the CDR3: TGCAGCGTTGGGACAGGCTATAATTCACCCCTCCACTTT. It specifies CSVGTGYNSPLHF.

This clonotype came up a few times. V gene TRBV12-5 combines with J gene TRBJ2-7; possibly TRBD2 for D (6 bases). Germline V gene data show CDR1 as LGHNT and CDR2 as FRNRAP. The CDR3 loop spans 13 amino acids. V lost 6 bases and J lost 2, with 11 bases in between. Written as DNA, the CDR3 is TGTGCTAGTGGGGGGGGACCGGCCTACGAGCAGTACTTC. Translated, it gives CASGGGPAYEQYF.

Concerning this clonotype: Being one base from a much bigger clone, this may be a read error. J is TRBJ2-5 and V is TRBV7-2; weak D call: TRBD2 (7 bases). The CDR3 totals 15 residues. Germline lookup yields CDR1 SGHTA and CDR2 FQGNSA. The CDR3 loop reads CASNLQHRGAETQYF. As DNA, the CDR3 is TGTGCCAGCAACTTACAACATCGGGGGGCAGAGACCCAGTACTTC.

The J gene is TRBJ2-2, the V gene TRBV4-3, with 9 positions matching TRBD1. CDR3 length: 17 residues. Germline V gene data show CDR1 as LGHNA and CDR2 as YSLEER. V shed 0 bases, J shed 5 bases, and the junction held 7 bases outside the gene matches. CDR3 in amino acids: CASSQDRGTGRTGELFF. The CDR3 region has the DNA TGCGCCAGCAGCCAAGATAGAGGGACAGGGAGGACCGGGGAGCTGTTTTTT.

Ten or more counts support this clonotype. V gene TRBV7-8 combines with J gene TRBJ2-7, with 11 nucleotides matching TRBD2. CDR3 length: 15 amino acids. V trimming: 1 base; J trimming: 2 bases; junction bases outside the gene matches: 1. Germline CDR1 reads SGHVS; CDR2 reads FQNEAQ. The CDR3: CASSLVSGRAYEQYF. The CDR3 DNA follows: TGTGCCAGCAGCTTAGTTAGCGGGAGGGCCTACGAGCAGTACTTC.

In its sample, this clonotype was seen a few times. The chain combines TRBV12-5 with TRBJ1-3; D ambiguous. The CDR3 covers 14 residues. Per germline, CDR1 LGHNT and CDR2 FRNRAP. Between the trimmed V and J ends, which lost 7 bases and 4 bases, there was a span of 14 bases. As DNA, the CDR3 is TGTGCTAGTGCTATAAACAGATTCGGAAACACCATATATTTT. Its translation: CASAINRFGNTIYF.

The chain recombines TRBV20-1 with TRBJ2-7, with D hard to call. Trimming removed 4 bases at V and 3 bases at J, with 16 bases between. Per germline, CDR1 DFQATT and CDR2 SNEGSKA (reference sequence). The CDR3 has 14 residues. CDR3 protein: CSAIEFGRNYEQYF. The CDR3 DNA is TGCAGTGCTATAGAGTTTGGGCGGAACTACGAGCAGTACTTC.

Ten or more counts support this clonotype. The chain joins TRBV11-2 to TRBJ2-5, with a weak D call TRBD1 (7 bases). Germline CDR1 and CDR2: SGHAT and FQNNGV. Trimming left V 0 bases short and J 7 bases short, with 15 bases between. CDR3 length: 15 amino acids. The CDR3 bases are TGTGCCAGCAGCTTAGATCAGCCAGGGGGGACGACCCAGTACTTC. Translating it yields CASSLDQPGGTTQYF.

This clonotype was observed many times. The chain carries TRBV6-2 or TRBV6-3 and TRBJ1-6, with TRBD1 as a possible D gene (6 bases). Germline CDR1 is MNHEY and CDR2 is SVGEGT. The V gene lost 5 bases and the J gene lost 7 bases, with 18 bases spanning the gap. The CDR3 totals 16 residues. CDR3 nucleotides: TGTGCCAGCAGTGAATGGACAGAGAACGAGAATTCACCCCTCCACTTT. Translating gives CASSEWTENENSPLHF.

This clonotype was counted ten times or more. The chain combines TRBV2 with TRBJ1-1; maybe TRBD1 (5 bases). V was shortened by 8 bases and J by 2 bases, with 18 bases between the two germline ends. Germline assignment: CDR1 SNHLY and CDR2 FYNNEI. CDR3 length equals 15 residues. The CDR3 here is CASLYGASFNTEAFF. CDR3 nucleotide sequence: TGTGCCAGCCTCTACGGGGCAAGTTTTAACACTGAAGCTTTCTTT.

The chain employs TRBV7-9 and TRBJ2-5; 8 bases fit TRBD2. Unmatched junction bases numbered 8, after V lost 1 base and J lost 1 base. The CDR3 runs to 17 residues. Germline V CDR1 and CDR2: SEHNR, FQNEAQ (reference sequence). The CDR3 nucleotides read TGTGCCAGCAGCTTAGAATGGGCGGGGGGCCTCCAAGAGACCCAGTACTTC. Translated: CASSLEWAGGLQETQYF.

This clonotype turned up a few times. The J gene is TRBJ2-7, the V gene TRBV20-1; D is undetermined. The germline V and J ends were trimmed by 6 bases and 0 bases, with 15 bases remaining between them. The germline V gene has CDR1 DFQATT and CDR2 SNEGSKA (reference sequence). The CDR3 runs 14 residues. In DNA form, the CDR3 reads TGCAGTGCCCCGCCTCCACAGTCCTCCTACGAGCAGTACTTC. Its translation is CSAPPPQSSYEQYF.

The CDR3 coding sequence is TGCAGCGTTGAATTGGGACAGGGGGCCGGAAAACTGTTTTTT. It specifies CSVELGQGAGKLFF. The V and J genes are TRBV29-1 and TRBJ1-4; TRBD1 agrees at 12 bases. CDR3 length: 14 amino acids. CDR1 SQVTM and CDR2 ANQGSEA come from the germline V gene. The V segment lost 2 bases and the J segment 10 bases; nucleotides outside the gene matches: 5.

The V gene is TRBV12-3 or TRBV12-4, the J gene TRBJ2-6, with D possibly matching TRBD1 (8 bases). With 6 bases removed from V and 9 bases from J, the gap between germline ends came to 18 bases. There are 15 residues in the CDR3. In nucleotides, the CDR3 is TGTGCCAGCAGCCCCGACAGGGGAGGGATCAACGTCCTGACTTTC. This translates into CASSPDRGGINVLTF.

This chain joins TRBV7-9 and TRBJ2-7, with D possibly TRBD1 on 5 matching bases. The CDR3 consists of 16 residues. Trimming took 0 bases from V and 3 from J, leaving 15 bases between them. Germline CDR1 is SEHNR and CDR2 is FQNEAQ (reference sequence). CDR3 in amino acids: CASSLASQGSLYEQYF. In nucleotides, the CDR3 is TGTGCCAGCAGCTTAGCGAGCCAGGGATCCCTCTACGAGCAGTACTTC.

In this sample, this clonotype turned up a few times. This chain links TRBV19 with TRBJ1-2; 9 positions match TRBD1. The CDR3 contains 16 residues. Germline V gives CDR1 LNHDA, CDR2 SQIVND (reference sequence). Trimming at V came to 6 bases and at J to 3 bases, leaving 11 bases not matched to a gene. In nucleotides, the CDR3 is TGTGCCAGTAGACCATGGACAGGGGCGCTCCACTATGGCTACACCTTC. The encoded protein is CASRPWTGALHYGYTF.

About this clonotype itself: This may arise from a read error, as a much more abundant clone is one base away. The chain employs TRBV3-1 and TRBJ1-1; possibly TRBD1 for D (5 bases). CDR3 length: 14 amino acids. Germline lookup yields CDR1 LGHDT and CDR2 YNNKEL (reference sequence). Trimming left V 5 bases short and J 2 bases short, with 12 bases between. CDR3 coding DNA: TGTGCCAGCAGCTCCGGGGGGAAAAACACTGAAGCTTTCTTT. This gives the protein CASSSGGKNTEAFF.

This clonotype has just a few counts. The gene calls are TRBV18 and TRBJ2-2; D is ambiguous. The V gene's germline CDR1 is KGHSH and CDR2 LQKENI. Trimming took off 3 bases at V and 6 bases at J, with 5 bases between the two ends. This CDR3 has 12 residues. CDR3 sequence: CASSPTPGELFF. As DNA, the CDR3 is TGTGCCAGCTCACCTACCCCCGGGGAGCTGTTTTTT.

The chain links TRBV5-1 to TRBJ2-2, with D unresolved. This CDR3 has 14 amino acids. Germline values: CDR1 SGHRS, CDR2 YFSETQ. V lost 1 base and J lost 4, with 8 bases in between. CDR3 bases: TGCGCCAGCAGCTTGCATACACTCACCGGGGAGCTGTTTTTT. Translating gives CASSLHTLTGELFF.